This section outlines one TCR beta chain sequence together with its context. This receptor's antigen is unknown. No base quality values were provided; no much bigger clone lies one nucleotide off. The CDR3 regions of human TCRbeta chains were analyzed by immunosequencing. The authors processed their data as follows. Repertoire TCRs were matched against a reference library of SARS-CoV-2-specific TCRs generated with the MIRA antigen-specificity platform. Breadth was defined as the fraction of unique TCRs that were SARS-CoV-2-associated. Depth was defined as the fraction of total T cells that were SARS-CoV-2-associated. Using the MIRA data, each spike-specific TCR was assigned both to the spike region to which the TCR was reactive and to a CD4 or CD8 class. Log10-transformed breadth and depth values were compared by one-way ANOVA with Sidak's multiple comparisons tests. Here the immuneACCESS table is served through TCRdb, limited to in-frame sequences with V and J called. Missing clones are a known gap in these copies; in checked studies unresolved V genes cover under half, and the rest lacks a known reason. V, J and clone size are taken as reported in that table, and D and trimming were inferred from the DNA itself. The sample table holds about 100,000 clones, of which around 92% were seen once. Roughly 9% of the sample is in the top ten clones.

The CDR3 measures 14 amino acids from cysteine to phenylalanine. Only the CDR3 DNA is retained, 42 bases long and in frame from the first base. CDR1 and CDR2, per the germline V gene, are SGDLS and YYNGEE. The V end loses 6 bases and the J end loses 6 bases, and a stretch of 18 bases separates them. This sample stems from a study of T cell responses to AZD1222 COVID-19 vaccine (dated by TCRdb to 2020 to 2023). In the study overall: TCR sequencing was performed for about 250 trial participants, of whom 200 to 220 were given two doses of AZD1222 and some 26 were given two doses of MenACWY control vaccine. Trial participants were enrolled into age subgroups of 18-55, 56-69 and 70-plus years, which contained 148, 28 and 57 TCR-sequenced participants, respectively. Summary of the overall study and its limitations: The 56-69-year group was small, and its depth increase did not reach significance, likely because of low power. A significant rise in spike-specific TCR breadth and depth was observed after two AZD1222 doses relative to day 0 and relative to MenACWY recipients. Participants were mostly white British and included more females than males, and it was suggested by the authors that clonal diversity may have been underestimated. Because no day 14 peak-response samples were available, the repertoires could be characterized only after the peak T cell response. Nearly half of unique spike-specific TCRs reportedly recognized epitopes outside regions mutated in the B.1.351 and B.1.1.7 variants. Only five or six AZD1222 recipients were SARS-CoV-2 seropositive at baseline, limiting conclusions about previously exposed vaccinees. The whole spike protein was spanned by vaccine-associated CD4 TCRs, and dominant responses were seen in regions 160-218 and 743-854.

Reading the label with the study, this specimen's time point is: about 28 days (+/-7) after the second vaccine dose. AZD1222 recipients given second doses at about 4 weeks or at about 12 weeks were pooled, since spike-specific TCR depth and breadth were not found to differ between the two schedules. The vaccinee samples were drawn from two UK trials, COV001 and COV002, one of which was a single-blind randomized controlled phase 2/3 trial testing AZD1222 (ChAdOx1 nCoV-19) in healthy adults. For TCRbeta chain sequencing, PBMC samples from trial participants were taken at day 0 and at day 28 after the second dose.

The sequence is built from TRBV9 and TRBJ1-2; TRBD1 could be the D gene, as 5 bases match. This sequence was found in an adult who received the AZD1222 COVID-19 vaccine. Sequencing was performed on peripheral blood, taken 28 days after the second AZD1222 dose. The DNA is TGTGCCAGCAACTTACAGGCCCCGAGGAATGGCTACACCTTC. Translated, it gives CASNLQAPRNGYTF.